This T cell receptor (beta chain) stems from a study of CD8 T cells in Susac syndrome. At the level of the study: Treatment status at blood draw for the Susac syndrome patients was therapy-naive, corticosteroids, or intravenous immunoglobulin alone.

Reverse transcription of roughly 0.5 to 1 ug RNA was performed with random hexamers. In TCRdb, the immunoSEQ multiplex PCR reads were re-called with MiXCR into one record per CDR3 protein. The table shows 170,000 or so distinct CDR3 sequences, with around 95% occurring only once. V lost 0 bases and J lost 5; bases outside the gene matches: 6. The CDR3 length is 16 residues. CDR1 LGHDT and CDR2 YNNKEL come from the germline V gene (reference sequence). This receptor was taken from a human donor with Susac syndrome. This sequence joins TRBV3-1 and TRBJ2-5, with 10 bases identical to TRBD2. The sample was CD4+ T cells from PBMCs. The CDR3 DNA reads as TGTGCCAGCAGCCAAGATCAGGCTAGCGGGGGCGAGACCCAGTACTTC. Encoded protein: CASSQDQASGGETQYF.